These 12 T cell receptor beta chains share one sample of origin, sequenced in a study of identical twins. A single record per CDR3 protein comes from TCRdb applying MiXCR to the 5' RACE reads. This sample has about 720,000 distinct CDR3 sequences, with 8.5% to 9.5% found just once. Separately, the same data were catalogued under a study of yellow fever vaccine responses in identical twins.

Sample: PBMCs. These receptors all come from a woman under 30 in good health.

This clonotype was seen more than once but under ten times. The chain couples TRBV10-2 to TRBJ2-5; possible D gene TRBD2, 6 bases. The CDR3 runs to 15 residues. CDR1 is WSHSY and CDR2 is SAAADI in the germline V gene. V was trimmed by 2 bases and J by 5 bases, leaving 15 bases between them. The CDR3, as DNA: TGCGCCAGCAGTGAGGAGGGAGGTATATGGGAGACCCAGTACTTC. It translates to CASSEEGGIWETQYF.

The table lists this clonotype with a few counts. V and J are TRBV6-4 and TRBJ2-1; tentatively, D is TRBD2 (6 bases). Germline CDR1 reads MRHNA; CDR2 reads SNTAGT. This CDR3 is built from 14 residues. Trimming left V 6 bases short and J 9 bases short, with 18 bases between. This CDR3 reads CASSVGRGRPEQFF. DNA for the CDR3: TGTGCCAGCAGCGTCGGACGAGGGAGGCCTGAGCAGTTCTTC.

The table lists this clonotype with many counts. The V and J genes are TRBV11-2 and TRBJ2-1, with TRBD2 matching over 9 bases. Per germline, CDR1 SGHAT and CDR2 FQNNGV. There are 15 residues in the CDR3. The J segment lost 3 bases and the V segment lost 5 bases, leaving 5 bases of the junction unmatched. The CDR3 bases are TGTGCCAGCAGCCCCGGGACTAGCTACTACAATGAGCAGTTCTTC. Translated: CASSPGTSYYNEQFF.

This clonotype was seen repeatedly, ten times or more. The chain combines TRBV29-1 with TRBJ2-3; D is unresolved. Germline V gene sequence: CDR1 SQVTM, CDR2 ANQGSEA. The CDR3 is made up of 14 amino acids. Trimming removed 7 bases at V and 0 bases at J, with 14 bases between. Here the CDR3 reads CSGTSAGSTDTQYF. CDR3 sequence (DNA): TGCAGCGGTACCAGCGCCGGTAGCACAGATACGCAGTATTTT.

There are a few counts of this clonotype. The chain carries TRBV3-1 and TRBJ2-1, with 7 bases fitting TRBD2. The CDR3 is 16 residues long. Germline CDR1 reads LGHDT; CDR2 reads YNNKEL (reference sequence). J lost 4 bases, V lost 3 bases, and 9 bases had no gene match. The CDR3, as DNA: TGTGCCAGCAGCCACGGGTGGGCTAGCGGTTACAATGAGCAGTTCTTC. Translation gives CASSHGWASGYNEQFF.

V gene TRBV12-3 or TRBV12-4 combines with J gene TRBJ2-2, with TRBD2 matching over 14 bases. The CDR3 is 16 residues long. V was pared by 7 bases and J by 7 bases, with 8 bases of the junction left unmatched. CDR3 DNA: TGTGCCAGCAAAGCCGGGACTAGCGGGGGTATCGGGGAGCTGTTTTTT. It yields the protein CASKAGTSGGIGELFF.

The genes are TRBV7-2 and TRBJ2-1; no clear D gene. Per germline, CDR1 SGHTA and CDR2 FQGNSA. The CDR3 totals 13 residues. V lost 4 bases, J lost 8 bases, and 12 bases lay in between. The CDR3 nucleotides are TGTGCCAGCAGCTCCCGTGTGGGGTATGAGCAGTTCTTC. Its protein product is CASSSRVGYEQFF.

This clonotype was counted many times. The CDR3 bases are TGCGCCAGCAGCTTAGGTGGAGTCGGAGATACGCAGTATTTT. Its translation: CASSLGGVGDTQYF. This sequence joins TRBV5-1 and TRBJ2-3; D unresolved. V lost 2 bases to trimming and J lost 5 bases, with 12 bases between them. The CDR3 extends over 14 amino acids. Germline loops: CDR1 SGHRS, CDR2 YFSETQ.

In this sample, this clonotype turned up a few times. The chain links TRBV7-8 to TRBJ2-1, with D possibly being TRBD1 (5 bases). Germline loops: CDR1 SGHVS, CDR2 FQNEAQ. The V end lost 2 bases, the J end lost 3 bases, and 14 bases lay between the germline ends. The CDR3 consists of 16 residues. DNA for the CDR3: TGTGCCAGCAGCTTAAATACAGGAACTAACTACAATGAGCAGTTCTTC. It codes for CASSLNTGTNYNEQFF.

This clonotype showed up many times. This chain connects TRBV5-1 to TRBJ2-3; D is unresolved. The CDR3 spans 14 residues. Germline V gene lookup returns CDR1 SGHRS and CDR2 YFSETQ. V was clipped by 0 bases and J by 2 bases, with 7 bases between them. The CDR3 DNA reads TGCGCCAGCAGCTTGGGACATCCCACAGATACGCAGTATTTT. Encoded protein: CASSLGHPTDTQYF.

The sample holds many counts of this clonotype. The rearrangement links TRBV29-1 to TRBJ2-3; D unclear. Germline V CDR1 and CDR2: SQVTM, ANQGSEA. The CDR3 runs 13 residues. V dropped 7 bases and J dropped 5 bases, with 16 bases sitting between them. The CDR3 DNA sequence: TGCAGCGGCGAGGCGAGAGACCTAGATACGCAGTATTTT. As protein: CSGEARDLDTQYF.

V usage is TRBV12-3 or TRBV12-4 and J usage is TRBJ1-5; D unresolved. The CDR3 sequence is 14 residues long. V lost 7 bases, J lost 5 bases, and 15 bases lay in between. The CDR3 is CASTTAGRDQPQHF. CDR3 coding DNA: TGTGCCAGCACCACGGCAGGACGAGATCAGCCCCAGCATTTT.